What follows describes a single TCR beta chain. The sample belongs to a study of T cell changes during pregnancy in multiple sclerosis. Trimming stripped 6 bases from V and 0 bases from J, with 12 bases between. Germline V gene lookup returns CDR1 MNHEY and CDR2 SMNVEV (reference sequence). This CDR3 contains 14 residues. Sequencing used immunoSEQ multiplex PCR; TCRdb keeps in-frame clones, though not all of them. The repertoire includes 30,000 to 35,000 clones, around nine tenths of them detected once, and around 3.3% sits in the top ten. The clonotype originates from a female donor with multiple sclerosis, enrolled in a pregnancy study. The sample in question was CD8+ T cells from peripheral blood mononuclear cells, obtained in the third trimester of pregnancy. The rearrangement uses TRBV27 and TRBJ2-7, with D maybe TRBD1 (6 bases). This CDR3 reads CASRRDTFSYEQYF. Written as DNA, the CDR3 is TGTGCCAGCAGAAGGGACACCTTCTCCTACGAGCAGTACTTC.